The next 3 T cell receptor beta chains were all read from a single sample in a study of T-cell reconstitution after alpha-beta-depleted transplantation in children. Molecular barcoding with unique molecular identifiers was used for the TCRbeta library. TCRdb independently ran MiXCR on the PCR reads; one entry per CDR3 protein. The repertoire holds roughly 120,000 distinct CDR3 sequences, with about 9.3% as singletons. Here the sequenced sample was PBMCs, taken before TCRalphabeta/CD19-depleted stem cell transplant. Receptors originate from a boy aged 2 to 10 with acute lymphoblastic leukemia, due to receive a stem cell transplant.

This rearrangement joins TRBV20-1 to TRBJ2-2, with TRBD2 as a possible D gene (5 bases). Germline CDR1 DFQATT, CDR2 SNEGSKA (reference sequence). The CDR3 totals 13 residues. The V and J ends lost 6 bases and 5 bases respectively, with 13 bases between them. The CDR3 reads CSATDLGTGELFF. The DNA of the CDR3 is TGCAGTGCCACGGACTTAGGAACCGGGGAGCTGTTTTTT.

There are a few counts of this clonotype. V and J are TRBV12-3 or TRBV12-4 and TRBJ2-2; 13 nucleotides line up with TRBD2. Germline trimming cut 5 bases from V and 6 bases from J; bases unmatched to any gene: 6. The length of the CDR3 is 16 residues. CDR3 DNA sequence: TGTGCCAGCAGTCCCGGACTAGCGGGAGTAGCCGGGGAGCTGTTTTTT. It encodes CASSPGLAGVAGELFF.

The CDR3 protein is CASSLRGTYQETQYF. The DNA for the CDR3 is TGCGCCAGCAGCTTGAGGGGGACTTACCAAGAGACCCAGTACTTC. This chain joins TRBV5-1 and TRBJ2-5; the D call may be TRBD1 or TRBD2 (6 bases each). The length of the CDR3 is 15 residues. V was trimmed by 1 base and J by 0 bases, leaving 10 bases between them. Germline V lookup: CDR1 SGHRS, CDR2 YFSETQ.